Listed below are T cell receptor beta chains from one sample, sequenced in a study of blood T cell repertoires in COVID-19. Repertoires were generated with immunoSEQ multiplex PCR, while TCRdb's copy carries only in-frame clones and drops some. Of around 50,000 clones in the sample, approximately 80% are singletons; the top ten hold roughly 7%. Sequences were obtained from peripheral blood. The receptors originated from a middle-aged man with acute or convalescent COVID-19. The CDR3 runs from the conserved cysteine through the conserved F or W. Each record gives: J gene, D gene, V gene, clone size, CDR3 protein, CDR3 DNA. The D gene is left open where the match is weak. Expanded clones get a size class; other rows say once, few or many, or leave the size out.

TRBJ2-7 | NA | TRBV24-1 | NA | CATSGMKNEQYF | TGTGCCACCTCAGGGATGAAAAACGAGCAGTACTTC
TRBJ1-1 | TRBD1 | TRBV4-1 | NA | CASSDRQGMNTEAFF | TGCGCCAGCAGCGATCGACAGGGGATGAACACTGAAGCTTTCTTT
TRBJ1-5 | NA | TRBV3-1/TRBV3-2 | NA | CASSYMSNQPQHF | TGTGCCAGCAGTTACATGAGCAATCAGCCCCAGCATTTT
TRBJ1-2 | TRBD1 | TRBV6-6 | NA | CASSPGTGRIYGYTF | TGTGCCAGCAGCCCCGGGACAGGGAGAATCTATGGCTACACCTTC
TRBJ1-2 | TRBD1 | TRBV7-8 | NA | CASSHLRTGGSEGYTF | TGTGCCAGCAGCCACCTTCGGACAGGGGGCTCGGAGGGCTACACCTTC
TRBJ1-3 | NA | TRBV6-1 | NA | CASSEVTGNTIYF | TGTGCCAGCAGTGAAGTTACTGGAAACACCATATATTTT
TRBJ1-4 | NA | TRBV7-2 | NA | CASSSTGWGNEKLFF | TGTGCCAGCAGCTCCACGGGGTGGGGTAATGAAAAACTGTTTTTT
TRBJ2-3 | TRBD2 | TRBV5-1 | NA | CASSLEPSGASTDTQYF | TGCGCCAGCAGCTTGGAGCCTAGCGGGGCAAGCACAGATACGCAGTATTTT
TRBJ1-2 | NA | TRBV12-3/TRBV12-4 | NA | CASSRGAGRYTF | TGTGCCAGCAGCAGAGGTGCAGGGCGCTACACCTTC
TRBJ2-3 | TRBD2 | TRBV5-1 | once | CASSGGTSGATDTQYF | TGCGCCAGCAGCGGCGGGACTAGCGGGGCCACAGATACGCAGTATTTT
TRBJ1-2 | TRBD1 | TRBV9 | NA | CASSPATGPYGYTF | TGTGCCAGCAGCCCCGCGACAGGGCCTTATGGCTACACCTTC
TRBJ2-2 | TRBD1 | TRBV29-1 | few | CSSRTGNTGELFF | TGCAGCTCTAGGACAGGGAACACCGGGGAGCTGTTTTTT
TRBJ2-3 | TRBD2 | TRBV14 | NA | CASSQGGYRTDTQYF | TGTGCCAGCAGCCAGGGAGGGTACCGCACAGATACGCAGTATTTT
TRBJ1-2 | TRBD1 | TRBV5-1 | NA | CASSLDRGRGYTF | TGCGCCAGCAGTTTGGACAGGGGAAGAGGCTACACCTTC
TRBJ2-7 | TRBD1 | TRBV28 | NA | CASRSGTGASYEQYF | TGTGCCAGCCGTTCCGGGACAGGGGCCTCCTACGAGCAGTACTTC
TRBJ1-2 | NA | TRBV2 | NA | CASSEAWGLTF | TGTGCCAGCAGTGAAGCTTGGGGACTAACCTTC
TRBJ1-2 | NA | TRBV21-1 | few | CASSKAGRGGYTF | TGTGCCAGCAGCAAAGCGGGGAGAGGTGGCTACACCTTC
TRBJ2-7 | TRBD1 | TRBV28 | few | CASSQGQEDEQYF | TGTGCCAGCAGTCAGGGACAGGAGGACGAGCAGTACTTC
TRBJ1-1 | TRBD1 | TRBV7-8 | few | CASSFATGDMNTEAFF | TGTGCCAGCAGCTTCGCCACAGGGGACATGAACACTGAAGCTTTCTTT
TRBJ2-3 | NA | TRBV7-9 | once | CASSPGLPSTDTQYF | TGTGCCAGCAGCCCGGGACTTCCTAGCACAGATACGCAGTATTTT
TRBJ1-6 | NA | TRBV6-5 | NA | CASRAPGLVSPLHF | TGTGCCAGCAGGGCTCCGGGACTGGTTTCACCCCTCCACTTT
TRBJ1-5 | NA | TRBV10-1 | few | CASSGQVGQPQHF | TGCGCCAGCAGTGGACAGGTGGGTCAGCCCCAGCATTTT
TRBJ2-3 | NA | TRBV5-1 | NA | CASSVPQTGDTQYF | TGCGCCAGCAGCGTCCCTCAAACTGGAGATACGCAGTATTTT
TRBJ1-1 | NA | TRBV29-1 | few | CSVEKGQDTEAFF | TGCAGCGTTGAGAAGGGGCAGGACACTGAAGCTTTCTTT
TRBJ1-3 | TRBD1 | TRBV6-2/TRBV6-3 | NA | CASSKTGTGNTIYF | TGTGCCAGCAGCAAGACAGGGACTGGAAACACCATATATTTT
TRBJ2-6 | NA | TRBV3-1/TRBV3-2 | NA | CASSPTASGANVLTF | TGTGCCAGCAGCCCCACAGCCTCTGGGGCCAACGTCCTGACTTTC
TRBJ2-5 | NA | TRBV7-2 | NA | CASKPQISQETQYF | TGTGCCAGCAAACCACAGATATCACAAGAGACCCAGTACTTC
TRBJ2-1 | NA | TRBV11-3 | NA | CASSPTGNEQFF | TGTGCCAGCAGCCCCACGGGCAATGAGCAGTTCTTC